Listed below are T cell receptor beta chains from one sample, sequenced in a study of blood T cell repertoires in COVID-19. Profiling relied on immunoSEQ multiplex PCR, and the TCRdb table lists in-frame clones only, not all of them. The profile shows under 300,000 clones, approximately 80% of them singletons. The sample comprised peripheral blood. All receptors derive from a man in his thirties or forties who had recovered from COVID-19. CDR3s include the opening cysteine and the closing phenylalanine or tryptophan. Fields, in order: J gene, clone size, V gene, D gene, CDR3 protein, CDR3 DNA. The D gene is left open where the match is weak. Size is stated for part of the rows, as once, few or many counts, or as a class when the clone is expanded.

TRBJ2-5,.,TRBV5-8,TRBD1,CASSPEQGAGTQYF,TGTGCCAGCAGCCCGGAGCAGGGGGCTGGGACCCAGTACTTC
TRBJ2-7,once,TRBV25-1,.,CASSEFRESYEQYF,TGTGCCAGCAGTGAATTCCGGGAATCCTACGAGCAGTACTTC
TRBJ2-3,.,TRBV10-1,TRBD1,CASSEGQGTQYF,TGCGCCAGCAGTGAAGGACAGGGGACGCAGTATTTT
TRBJ1-5,.,TRBV12-3/TRBV12-4,.,CASSLRDSQPQHF,TGTGCCAGCAGTTTGAGAGACTCGCAGCCCCAGCATTTT
TRBJ2-3,.,TRBV6-5,TRBD2,CASSFLSGGAGDTQYF,TGTGCCAGCAGTTTCCTAAGCGGGGGGGCCGGAGATACGCAGTATTTT
TRBJ2-3,.,TRBV29-1,.,CSVEDSPSSVDTQYF,TGCAGCGTTGAAGACTCCCCGTCCTCTGTTGATACGCAGTATTTT
TRBJ2-3,.,TRBV6-1,TRBD2,CASSVRGGAQTDTQYF,TGTGCCAGCAGTGTCCGCGGGGGGGCGCAGACAGATACGCAGTATTTT
TRBJ1-2,few,TRBV5-4,TRBD1,CASSRDREKNYGYTF,TGTGCCAGCAGCCGTGACAGGGAGAAAAACTATGGCTACACCTTC
TRBJ1-1,.,TRBV2,.,CASRPGGEAFF,TGTGCCAGCCGACCGGGGGGGGAAGCTTTCTTT
TRBJ1-6,.,TRBV25-1,TRBD1,CASRLTGQGNLPLHF,TGTGCCAGCAGACTAACGGGACAGGGAAACTTACCCCTCCACTTT